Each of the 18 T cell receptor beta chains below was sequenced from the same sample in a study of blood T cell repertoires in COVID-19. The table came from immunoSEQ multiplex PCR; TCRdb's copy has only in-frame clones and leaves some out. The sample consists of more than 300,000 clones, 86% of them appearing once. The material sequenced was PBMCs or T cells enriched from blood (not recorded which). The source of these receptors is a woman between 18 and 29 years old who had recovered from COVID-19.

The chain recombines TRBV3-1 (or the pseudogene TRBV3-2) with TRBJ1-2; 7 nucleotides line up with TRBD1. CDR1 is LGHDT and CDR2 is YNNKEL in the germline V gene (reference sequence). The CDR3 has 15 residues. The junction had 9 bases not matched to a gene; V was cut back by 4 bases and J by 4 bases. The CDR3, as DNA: TGTGCCAGCAGCCCCACAGGGGCAAGCGGCTATGGCTACACCTTC. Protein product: CASSPTGASGYGYTF.

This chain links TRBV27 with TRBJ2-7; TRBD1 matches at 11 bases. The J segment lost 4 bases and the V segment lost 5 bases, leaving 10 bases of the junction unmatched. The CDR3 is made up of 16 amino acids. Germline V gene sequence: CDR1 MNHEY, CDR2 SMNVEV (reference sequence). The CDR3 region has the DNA TGTGCCAGCAGTCCCCTCCGGACAGGGGGCGTTTACGAGCAGTACTTC. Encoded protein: CASSPLRTGGVYEQYF.

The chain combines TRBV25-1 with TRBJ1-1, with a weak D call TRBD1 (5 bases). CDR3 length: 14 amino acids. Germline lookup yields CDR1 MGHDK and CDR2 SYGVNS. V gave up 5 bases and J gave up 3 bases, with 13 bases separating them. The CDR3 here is CASSLWGDDTEAFF. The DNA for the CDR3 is TGTGCCAGCAGTCTATGGGGGGATGACACTGAAGCTTTCTTT.

The CDR3 region is CASSPDFPEFEKLFF. CDR3 sequence (DNA): TGTGCCAGCTCACCGGACTTCCCCGAATTCGAAAAACTGTTTTTT. The rearrangement joins TRBV18 to TRBJ1-4; D gene ambiguous. The ends were cut back, 3 bases at V and 8 bases at J, with 16 bases in the middle. The CDR3 has 15 amino acids. From germline, CDR1 is KGHSH and CDR2 LQKENI.

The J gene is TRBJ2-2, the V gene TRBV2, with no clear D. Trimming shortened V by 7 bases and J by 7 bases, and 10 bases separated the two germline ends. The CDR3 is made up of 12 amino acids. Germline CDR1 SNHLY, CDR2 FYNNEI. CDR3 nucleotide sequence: TGTGCCAGCATTACTGAGAGCGGGGAGCTGTTTTTT. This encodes CASITESGELFF. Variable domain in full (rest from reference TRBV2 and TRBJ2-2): EPEVTQTPSHQVTQMGQEVILRCVPISNHLYFYWYRQILGQKVEFLVSFYNNEISEKSEIFDDQFSVERPDGSNFTLKIRSTKLEDSAMYFCASITESGELFFGEGSRLTVL.

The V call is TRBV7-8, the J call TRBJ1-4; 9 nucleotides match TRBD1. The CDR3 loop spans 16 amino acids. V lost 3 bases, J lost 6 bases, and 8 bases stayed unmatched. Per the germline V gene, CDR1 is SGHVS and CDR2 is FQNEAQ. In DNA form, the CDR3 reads TGTGCCAGCAGCTTTTGGGAGACAGGGGGTTATGAAAAACTGTTTTTT. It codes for CASSFWETGGYEKLFF.

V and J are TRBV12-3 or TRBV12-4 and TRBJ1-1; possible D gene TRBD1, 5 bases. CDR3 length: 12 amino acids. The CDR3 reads CATEGIRTEAFF. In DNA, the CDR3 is TGTGCGACGGAGGGGATTCGCACTGAAGCTTTCTTT.

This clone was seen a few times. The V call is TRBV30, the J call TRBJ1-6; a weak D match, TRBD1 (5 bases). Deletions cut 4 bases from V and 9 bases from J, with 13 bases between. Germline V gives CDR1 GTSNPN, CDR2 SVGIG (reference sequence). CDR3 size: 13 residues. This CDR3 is CAWNGGEGSPLHF. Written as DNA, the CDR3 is TGTGCCTGGAACGGGGGTGAGGGTTCACCCCTCCACTTT.

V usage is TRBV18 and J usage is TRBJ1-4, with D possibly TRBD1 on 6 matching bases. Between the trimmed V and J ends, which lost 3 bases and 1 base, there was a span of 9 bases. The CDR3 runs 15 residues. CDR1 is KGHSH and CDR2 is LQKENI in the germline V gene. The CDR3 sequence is CASSPDRGTNEKLFF. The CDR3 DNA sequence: TGTGCCAGCTCACCGGACAGAGGAACTAATGAAAAACTGTTTTTT.

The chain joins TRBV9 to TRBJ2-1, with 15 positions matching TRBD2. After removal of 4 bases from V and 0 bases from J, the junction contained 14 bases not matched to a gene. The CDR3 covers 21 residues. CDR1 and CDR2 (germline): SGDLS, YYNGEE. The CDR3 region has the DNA TGTGCCAGCAGCACAGACCCCGGGACTAGCGGGAGGCCGAGCTCCTACAATGAGCAGTTCTTC. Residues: CASSTDPGTSGRPSSYNEQFF. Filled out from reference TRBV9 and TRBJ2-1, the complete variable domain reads DSGVTQTPKHLITATGQRVTLRCSPRSGDLSVYWYQQSLDQGLQFLIQYYNGEERAKGNILERFSAQQFPDLHSELNLSSLELGDSALYFCASSTDPGTSGRPSSYNEQFFGPGTRLTVL.

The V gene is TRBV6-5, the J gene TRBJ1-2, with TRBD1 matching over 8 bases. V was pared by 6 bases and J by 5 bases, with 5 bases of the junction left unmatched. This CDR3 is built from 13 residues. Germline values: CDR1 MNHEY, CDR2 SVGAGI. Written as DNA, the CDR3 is TGTGCCAGCAGAACGACAGGGGTATATGGCTACACCTTC. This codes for CASRTTGVYGYTF.

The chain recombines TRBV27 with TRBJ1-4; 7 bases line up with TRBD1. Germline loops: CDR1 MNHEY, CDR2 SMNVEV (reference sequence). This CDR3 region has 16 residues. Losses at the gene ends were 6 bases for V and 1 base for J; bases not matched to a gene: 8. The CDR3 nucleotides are TGTGCCAGCAGGAAAAACGACAGGGTAACTAATGAAAAACTGTTTTTT. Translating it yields CASRKNDRVTNEKLFF.

CDR3 residues: CASSLGGSGNIQYF. In DNA form, the CDR3 reads TGTGCCAGCAGCCTGGGCGGTAGCGGAAACATTCAGTACTTC. This chain uses TRBV3-1 (or the pseudogene TRBV3-2) with TRBJ2-4; the D gene is possibly TRBD2 (6 bases). Germline CDR1 LGHDT, CDR2 YNNKEL (reference sequence). This CDR3 comprises 14 residues. V dropped 4 bases and J dropped 6 bases, with 13 bases sitting between them.

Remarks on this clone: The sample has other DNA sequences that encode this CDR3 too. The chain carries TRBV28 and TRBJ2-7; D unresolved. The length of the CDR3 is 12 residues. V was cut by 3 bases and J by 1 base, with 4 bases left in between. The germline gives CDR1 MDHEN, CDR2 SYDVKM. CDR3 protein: CASSFSSYEQYF. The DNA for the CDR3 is TGTGCCAGCAGTTTTAGTTCCTACGAGCAGTACTTC.

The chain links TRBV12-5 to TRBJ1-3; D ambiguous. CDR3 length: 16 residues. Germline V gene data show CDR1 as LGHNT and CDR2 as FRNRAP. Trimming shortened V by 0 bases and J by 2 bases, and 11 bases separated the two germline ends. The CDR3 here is CASGLVTERTGNTIYF. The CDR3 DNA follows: TGTGCTAGTGGTTTGGTTACTGAGAGGACTGGAAACACCATATATTTT.

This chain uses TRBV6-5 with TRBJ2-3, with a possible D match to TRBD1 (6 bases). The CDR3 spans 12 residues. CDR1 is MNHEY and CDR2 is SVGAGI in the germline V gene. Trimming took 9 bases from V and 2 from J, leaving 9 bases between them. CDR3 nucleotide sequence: TGTGCCAGTACAGGGCCCACAGATACGCAGTATTTT. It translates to CASTGPTDTQYF.

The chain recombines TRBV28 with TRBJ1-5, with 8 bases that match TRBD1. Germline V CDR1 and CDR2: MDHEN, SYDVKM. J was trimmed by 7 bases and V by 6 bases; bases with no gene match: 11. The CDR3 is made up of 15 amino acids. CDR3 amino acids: CASSLLGQGGQPQHF. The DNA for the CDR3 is TGTGCCAGCAGCCTCCTTGGACAGGGAGGACAGCCCCAGCATTTT. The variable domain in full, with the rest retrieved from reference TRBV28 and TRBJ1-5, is DVKVTQSSRYLVKRTGEKVFLECVQDMDHENMFWYRQDPGLGLRLIYFSYDVKMKEKGDIPEGYSVSREKKERFSLILESASTNQTSMYLCASSLLGQGGQPQHFGDGTRLSIL.

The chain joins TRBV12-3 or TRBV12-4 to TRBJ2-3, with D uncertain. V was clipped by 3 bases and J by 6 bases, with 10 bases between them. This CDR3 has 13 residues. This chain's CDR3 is CASSLGQVDTQYF. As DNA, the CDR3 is TGTGCCAGCAGTTTGGGCCAGGTGGATACGCAGTATTTT.